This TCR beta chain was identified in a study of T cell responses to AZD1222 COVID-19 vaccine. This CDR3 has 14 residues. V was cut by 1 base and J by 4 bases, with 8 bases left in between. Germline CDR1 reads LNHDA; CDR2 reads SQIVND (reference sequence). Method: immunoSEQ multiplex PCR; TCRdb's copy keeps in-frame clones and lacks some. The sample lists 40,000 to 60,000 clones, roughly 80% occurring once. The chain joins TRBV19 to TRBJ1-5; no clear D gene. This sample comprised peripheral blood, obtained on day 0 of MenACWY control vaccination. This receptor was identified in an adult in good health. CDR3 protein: CASSIVIGNQPQHF. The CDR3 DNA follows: TGTGCCAGTAGTATAGTAATTGGGAATCAGCCCCAGCATTTT.